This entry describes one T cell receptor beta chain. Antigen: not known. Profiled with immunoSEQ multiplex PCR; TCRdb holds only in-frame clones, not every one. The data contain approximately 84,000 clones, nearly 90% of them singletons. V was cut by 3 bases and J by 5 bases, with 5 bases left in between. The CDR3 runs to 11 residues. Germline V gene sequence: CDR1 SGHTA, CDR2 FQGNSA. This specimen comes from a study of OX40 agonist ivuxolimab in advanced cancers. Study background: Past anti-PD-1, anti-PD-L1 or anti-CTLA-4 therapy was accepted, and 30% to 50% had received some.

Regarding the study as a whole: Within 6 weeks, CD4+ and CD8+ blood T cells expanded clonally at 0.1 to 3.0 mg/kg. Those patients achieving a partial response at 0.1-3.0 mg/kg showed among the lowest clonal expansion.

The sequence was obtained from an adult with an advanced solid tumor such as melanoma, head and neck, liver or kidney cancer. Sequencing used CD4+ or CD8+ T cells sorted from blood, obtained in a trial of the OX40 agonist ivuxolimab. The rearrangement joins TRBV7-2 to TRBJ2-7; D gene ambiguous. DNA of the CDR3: TGTGCCAGCAGCTTCTTCAACGAGCAGTACTTC. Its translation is CASSFFNEQYF.